The T cell receptor (beta chain) under discussion was sequenced for a study of shared clonotypes between healthy human individuals (TCRdb year 2020). With respect to the entire study: The cohort comprised two women and three men aged 18 to 49 years. To estimate repertoire size and how much clonotype sharing occurs between individuals, the study deeply sequenced the blood TCR repertoires of five healthy adults. Libraries were prepared and TCR repertoires were sequenced by different laboratories using diverse techniques, in order to increase sequencing depth and limit assay-specific biases. Each donor's leukapheresis produced roughly between about 0.9 and 9.5 billion PBMCs. The paper as a whole reports these results and caveats: Pairwise subsampling led to the expectation that sequencing depth would affect the degree of clonotype sharing among donors. Because the study included only a small number of donors, the genetic and exposure-history diversity represented was limited. Only blood was sampled, and tissue TCR repertoires likely differ from those in blood.

From its cysteine to its phenylalanine, the CDR3 spans 13 amino acids. This entry keeps only the CDR3 DNA: 39 bases, framed from base 1. The germline V gene encodes CDR1 SGHTA and CDR2 FQGTGA. Relative to germline, V is 8 bases shorter and J is 3 bases shorter, with 13 bases between their ends. TCR CDR3 regions were amplified from genomic DNA by multiplex PCR using the deep immunoSEQ assay. Extracted genomic DNA from each cell subset was distributed evenly across all wells of several immunoSEQ 96-well plates, and each plate was treated as a replicate. Each replicate PCR for unsorted PBMC received roughly 290 ng genomic DNA, equal to 30,000 or so T cell genomes. Ten immunoSEQ deep assay plates were used to sequence unsorted PBMC genomic DNA. Purified libraries were quantified with a Qubit 3.0 fluorometer, sized on a Bioanalyzer 2100, and re-quantified with the KAPA Library Quantification kit. Every immunoSEQ 96-well plate was sequenced on a dedicated single-read 150-cycle Illumina NextSeq 550 flow cell. The paper's processing steps were these. Because the immunoSEQ output included only junctional sequences and no quality scores, the filtering could not be the same as the filtering used for full-length reads. Sequences were annotated with PyIR, a Python wrapper for IgBLAST v1.9, and V/J genes and CDR3 were assigned using IMGT germline references. Any read was removed if the V/J assignment was weak (E-value above 1e-6), the CDR3 was missing, or the read contained stop codons, out-of-frame junctions, or ambiguous translated residues. V3J clonotypes were defined as sequences sharing an identical inferred V gene, J gene, and CDR3 amino acid sequence. Percentage overlap between repertoires was computed as shared unique clonotypes divided by the size of the smaller repertoire. Richness of each repertoire was evaluated using RTK rarefaction, the Chao1 estimator, and Recon v2.1 estimates of unobserved clonotypes. In TCRdb, the immuneACCESS table is reduced to in-frame sequences with V and J assigned. These tables do not hold every clone; where another copy was compared, an unresolved V gene accounts for under half, and the others remain unexplained. V and J calls and clone size follow that table, whereas D and trimming were derived from the DNA. Present in this sample are some 470,000 clones, 76% of which were seen just once. 13% of the sample comes from the top ten.

Healthy HIV-negative adults with no recently reported acute infections or vaccinations were included as donors. Only Caucasian adults living in Nashville, Tennessee, USA were represented among the donors. In the unsorted samples, some 94 million PBMCs were counted, and genomic DNA was extracted using the QIAamp DNA Blood Mini kit. Blood was obtained by leukapheresis, after which PBMCs were separated by Ficoll-Histopaque density gradient centrifugation and cryopreserved in liquid nitrogen vapor phase. In the case of this clone: Its binding antigen is unknown. No base quality values were provided; no much bigger clone lies one nucleotide off.

This clonotype was obtained from a woman between 40 and 55 years old in good health. Some clones in this sample may be carry-over from other donors' samples. The sample taken for sequencing was PBMCs. The chain was built from TRBV7-3 and TRBJ1-1, with TRBD1 perhaps the D gene, on 5 matching bases. The DNA reads TGTGCCAGCGCATCCCAGGGCGACACTGAAGCTTTCTTT. This sequence encodes CASASQGDTEAFF.